This T cell receptor (beta chain) emerged from a study of blood T cell repertoires in COVID-19. Study background: Acute and convalescent COVID-19 samples came from the United States, Italy and Spain. The cDNA or gDNA used as material had been derived from T cells, B-cell-depleted T cells, or PBMCs.

Authors' methods: Reference gene primer amplification yielded estimated nucleated cell counts. TCRdb's table, derived via immunoSEQ multiplex PCR, lists solely in-frame clones and lacks some. V and J calls and clone size follow that table, whereas D and trimming were derived from the DNA. The sample contains under 150,000 clones, roughly 90% of which appear only once. The trim removed 0 bases at V and 8 bases at J, leaving 9 bases unmatched. The CDR3 runs to 15 residues. Per the germline V gene, CDR1 is SEHNR and CDR2 is FQNEAQ (reference sequence). Sequenced material: peripheral blood. The chain has TRBV7-9 and TRBJ1-2, with 7 bases lining up with TRBD1. The sequence derives from a woman between 65 and 79 years old who had recovered from COVID-19. The CDR3 bases are TGTGCCAGCAGCTTAGCCGGCAGGGGGGTTTTCGGCTACACCTTC. Its translation is CASSLAGRGVFGYTF.